A selection of T cell receptor beta chains follows, all from one sample in a study of blood T cells in healthy people across ages. TCRdb re-analysed the 5' RACE reads in MiXCR, keeping a single row per CDR3 protein. The table has roughly 1.5 million distinct CDR3 sequences, 35% to 45% seen once. Sequencing input: blood. The receptors were gathered from a woman aged 18 to 35 in good health. Each CDR3 is given with its conserved first and last residue. D genes are given only for firm matches. Rows may omit the clone size; those that give it use once, few, many or a size class.

J gene | V gene | D gene | clone size | CDR3 DNA | CDR3 protein
TRBJ2-1 | TRBV9 | TRBD2 | NA | TGTGCCAGCAGCGTAATAGCGGGAGTGTATGAGCAGTTCTTC | CASSVIAGVYEQFF
TRBJ2-1 | TRBV7-2 | NA | NA | TGTGCCAGCAGCCCAGCGGGCGTAAACTACGAGCAGTTCTTC | CASSPAGVNYEQFF
TRBJ2-7 | TRBV28 | NA | NA | TGTGCCAGCAGTCCCCTCCAGAAGACCAATGAGCAGTACTTC | CASSPLQKTNEQYF
TRBJ2-1 | TRBV4-2 | NA | NA | TGTGCCAGCAGCGTGTCGCCCGGGGATGAGCAGTTCTTC | CASSVSPGDEQFF
TRBJ1-1 | TRBV5-1 | NA | NA | TGCGCCAGCAGCTTGGTGGGGGACGAAATCCCTGAAGCTTTCTTT | CASSLVGDEIPEAFF
TRBJ2-7 | TRBV29-1 | NA | NA | TGCAGCGTTGCAGAACGGACCGCCTACGAGCAGTACTTC | CSVAERTAYEQYF
TRBJ1-5 | TRBV7-2 | NA | few | TGTGCCAGCAGCTTAATAACAGGTAGCAATCAGCCCCAGCATTTT | CASSLITGSNQPQHF
TRBJ1-1 | TRBV20-1 | TRBD1 | few | TGCAGTGCTAGTGCGACAGGGGGATTCACTGAAGCTTTCTTT | CSASATGGFTEAFF
TRBJ2-7 | TRBV29-1 | NA | NA | TGCAGCGTCATTAGGGGGACCGCCTCCTACGAGCAGTACTTC | CSVIRGTASYEQYF
TRBJ2-1 | TRBV4-1 | NA | NA | TGCGCCAGCAGCCAAAGAGACAGCTCCTACAATGAGCAGTTCTTC | CASSQRDSSYNEQFF
TRBJ2-5 | TRBV28 | NA | few | TGTGCCAGCAGTTTCTGGGGGAGAGAGACCCAGTACTTC | CASSFWGRETQYF
TRBJ2-5 | TRBV12-3/TRBV12-4 | TRBD2 | NA | TGTGCCAGCAGCCCTTTGAGCTCTCTAGCGGGGGCCCAACAAGAGACCCAGTACTTC | CASSPLSSLAGAQQETQYF
TRBJ1-5 | TRBV18 | TRBD1 | NA | TGTGCCAGCTCACCAGGTGGACAGGGGGCGCCGAGTCAGCCCCAGCATTTT | CASSPGGQGAPSQPQHF
TRBJ1-5 | TRBV7-8 | NA | NA | TGTGCCAGCAGCTTAGGTGGGGCCAACAATCAGCCCCAGCATTTT | CASSLGGANNQPQHF
TRBJ2-1 | TRBV3-1 | TRBD2 | NA | TGTGCCAGCAGCTTCGCGGGAGGACTCGGTAATGAGCAGTTCTTC | CASSFAGGLGNEQFF
TRBJ1-6 | TRBV15 | TRBD1 | NA | TGTGCCACCAGCCCACTGGCAACAGGGGATTCACCCCTCCACTTT | CATSPLATGDSPLHF
TRBJ2-3 | TRBV20-1 | TRBD1 | NA | TGCAGTGCTAGGGAGACAGGGCCCTCAGATACGCAGTATTTT | CSARETGPSDTQYF
TRBJ2-7 | TRBV6-6 | NA | few | TGTGCCAGCAGTTACTTCACACTAGCCGGGAGCGGGTACGAGCAGTACTTC | CASSYFTLAGSGYEQYF
TRBJ2-1 | TRBV4-3 | NA | NA | TGCGCCAGCAGCCAAGATCGTTATACTAACAATGAGCAGTTCTTC | CASSQDRYTNNEQFF
TRBJ1-2 | TRBV6-6 | TRBD1 | few | TGTGCCAGCAGAACGGGGGGACAGCATGGCTACACCTTC | CASRTGGQHGYTF
TRBJ2-1 | TRBV18 | NA | NA | TGTGCCAGCTCACCGTGGGAAAGCTCCTACAATGAGCAGTTCTTC | CASSPWESSYNEQFF
TRBJ1-1 | TRBV25-1 | TRBD1 | few | TGTGCCAGCAGCGTTATGGCAGGGGGCGGGGCTGAAGCTTTCTTT | CASSVMAGGGAEAFF
TRBJ1-2 | TRBV7-9 | TRBD1 | few | TGTGCCAGCAGCTTAGCCGGGACAGGGAGTTCCTATGGCTACACCTTC | CASSLAGTGSSYGYTF
TRBJ1-2 | TRBV25-1 | TRBD1 | once | TGTGCCAGCAGTGAATTGGGACAGGCCGGCATCACCTTC | CASSELGQAGITF